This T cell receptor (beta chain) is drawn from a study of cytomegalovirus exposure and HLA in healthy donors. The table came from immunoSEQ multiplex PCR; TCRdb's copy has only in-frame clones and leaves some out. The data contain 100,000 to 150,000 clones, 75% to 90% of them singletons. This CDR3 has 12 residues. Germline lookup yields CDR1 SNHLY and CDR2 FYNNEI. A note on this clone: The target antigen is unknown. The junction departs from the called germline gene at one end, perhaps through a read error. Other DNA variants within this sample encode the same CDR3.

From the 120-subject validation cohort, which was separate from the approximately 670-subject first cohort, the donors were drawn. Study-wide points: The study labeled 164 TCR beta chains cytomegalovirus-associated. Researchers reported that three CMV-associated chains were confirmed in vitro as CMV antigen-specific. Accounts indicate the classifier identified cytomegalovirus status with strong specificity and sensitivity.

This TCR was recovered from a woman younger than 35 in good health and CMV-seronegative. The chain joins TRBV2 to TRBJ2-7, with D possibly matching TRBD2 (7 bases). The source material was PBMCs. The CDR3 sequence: CAEAGEGYEQYF. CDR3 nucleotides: TGTGCTGAGGCAGGGGAGGGGTACGAACAGTACTTC.